This TCR beta chain was retrieved from a study of cytomegalovirus exposure and HLA in healthy donors. Study results and limitations: A link between a missense DCLRE1C variant and TCR beta V- and J-gene trimming emerged from a later analysis.

This clone was counted between two and nine times. Its cognate antigen is unknown. Researchers ran the PCR with 60 Vbeta and 13 Jbeta primers. Generated by immunoSEQ multiplex PCR, the TCRdb table keeps only in-frame clones and is missing some. This sample carries some 190,000 clones, about 88% of them seen once, and the ten largest clones take around 0.31%. The CDR3 sequence is 16 residues long. Germline values: CDR1 MNHNS, CDR2 SASEGT. With 3 bases clipped from V and 2 bases from J, the junction kept 4 bases outside the gene matches. What was sequenced was PBMCs. This chain links TRBV6-1 with TRBJ2-3, with 11 bases fitting TRBD2. The sequence derives from a woman aged 25 to 45 in good health and CMV-seronegative. CDR3 sequence (DNA): TGTGCCAGCAGTGAGGGGACTAGCGGATACACAGATACGCAGTATTTT. This encodes CASSEGTSGYTDTQYF.